These T cell receptor beta chains were read from a single sample in a study of technical replicates of blood from a handful of donors. Assay: immunoSEQ multiplex PCR; the TCRdb copy retains only in-frame clones and omits some. The sample yields over 85,000 clones, roughly 95% seen once. Sample: T cells isolated from PBMCs. These receptors were collected from a human donor in good health. Each CDR3 is given with its conserved first and last residue. A D gene is named only where the DNA matches it firmly. A row's size may be missing; if present it is once, few, many or a size class.

>TRBD1|once|TRBJ2-7|TRBV5-1
TGCGCCAGCAGCCAGAGAGGGACAGTCTACGAGCAGTACTTC
CASSQRGTVYEQYF
>-|-|TRBJ1-5|TRBV6-1
TGTGCCAGCAGTGAAGTGGCCCAGGGATATCAGCCCCAGCATTTT
CASSEVAQGYQPQHF
>-|-|TRBJ2-1|TRBV9
TGTGCCAGCAGTAATAGCGGAAGCTCCTACAATGAGCAGTTCTTC
CASSNSGSSYNEQFF
>-|-|TRBJ1-4|TRBV6-1
TGTGCCAGCAGTCCGACGGGAGACATTAGGGAAAAACTGTTTTTT
CASSPTGDIREKLFF
>TRBD1|-|TRBJ2-5|TRBV2
TGTGCCACCTCTGCCTCAGGGGGCCAAAAGACCCAGTACTTC
CATSASGGQKTQYF
>-|-|TRBJ2-7|TRBV19
TGTGCCAGCCGGGACAGGGGAAAACTAGCGGGCCCTTCTTTTTCCTACGAGCAGTACTTC
CASRDRGKLAGPSFSYEQYF
>TRBD2|-|TRBJ2-2|TRBV7-2
TGTGCCAGCAGCACCCGACTAGCGGGGGCGGTCCGGGAGCTGTTTTTT
CASSTRLAGAVRELFF
>-|-|TRBJ2-5|TRBV19
TGTGCCAGTAGAGTGCAGGGTAGGGAGACCCAGTACTTC
CASRVQGRETQYF
>TRBD1|-|TRBJ1-5|TRBV6-5
TGTGCCAGCAGTCAGGGGGGCGGGCAGCCCCAGCATTTT
CASSQGGGQPQHF
>-|-|TRBJ2-3|TRBV19
TGTGCCAGTAGTATGGGGGCAGGCGACACAGATACGCAGTATTTT
CASSMGAGDTDTQYF
>-|-|TRBJ1-1|TRBV10-3
TGTGCCATCAGTGAGCCCGATTGGACAAGGCACCCGTACACTGAAGCTTTCTTT
CAISEPDWTRHPYTEAFF
>-|once|TRBJ2-5|TRBV7-9
TGTGCCAGCAGCTTTCAGGACTCCCAAGAGACCCAGTACTTC
CASSFQDSQETQYF
>-|-|TRBJ1-1|TRBV27
TGTGCCAGCAGTTTAGCGTCCGGGAGGTTCATGAACACTGAAGCTTTCTTT
CASSLASGRFMNTEAFF
>-|-|TRBJ1-2|TRBV19
TGTGCCAGTAGTATAGCCGGGAGCTATGGCTACACCTTC
CASSIAGSYGYTF
>TRBD1|-|TRBJ1-4|TRBV30
TGTGCCTGGAGTGGGGGGACAGGTGGGGAAAAACTGTTTTTT
CAWSGGTGGEKLFF
>-|-|TRBJ2-6|TRBV12-1
TGTGCCAGCAGCCCAATCGCTCCGGCGGTGGTTCCAGGGCCTCCTGGGGCCAACGTCCTGACTTTC
CASSPIAPAVVPGPPGANVLTF
>TRBD2|-|TRBJ2-2|TRBV7-6
TGTGCCAGCAGTTTGGGACTAGCGGGAGGGCAGTACACCGGGGAGCTGTTTTTT
CASSLGLAGGQYTGELFF
>TRBD2|-|TRBJ2-1|TRBV25-1
TGTGCCAGCAGTGAATCGTGGGGGGGTAAGTCCTACAATGAGCAGTTCTTC
CASSESWGGKSYNEQFF
>-|-|TRBJ2-5|TRBV6-1
TGTGCCAGCAGTGATCTGGCGGGACCGGGCCAGAGGACCCAGTACTTC
CASSDLAGPGQRTQYF
>TRBD1|-|TRBJ1-3|TRBV10-3
TGTGCCATCAGGACAGGGACTGGAAACACCATATATTTT
CAIRTGTGNTIYF
>-|-|TRBJ2-7|TRBV7-9
TGTGCCAGCAGCTTATCTCGAGGGGAGCAGTACTTC
CASSLSRGEQYF
>-|-|TRBJ2-5|TRBV30
TGTGCCTGGAGTATAGGGGGCCAAGAGACCCAGTACTTC
CAWSIGGQETQYF
>-|-|TRBJ1-2|TRBV29-1
TGCAGCGTTGGCCGCCTGGTAGCCGTGACAGACTATGGCTACACCTTC
CSVGRLVAVTDYGYTF